These 15 T cell receptor beta chains share one sample of origin, sequenced in a study of T cells in Graves' hyperthyroidism and ophthalmopathy. What was amplified from RNA transcripts were TCR beta CDR3 regions. With the HTBI primer set, the TCR CDR3 went through a first round of RT-PCR. TCRdb ran MiXCR on the multiplex PCR reads and lists one entry per CDR3 protein. The data contain roughly 700,000 distinct CDR3 sequences, 11% to 15% of them singletons. Sequenced sample: blood. The receptors originated from a woman between 18 and 29 years old with Graves' hyperthyroidism.

The J gene is TRBJ2-7, the V gene TRBV19; 14 positions agree with TRBD2. Germline assignment: CDR1 LNHDA and CDR2 SQIVND (reference sequence). V was pared by 1 base and J by 0 bases, with 11 bases of the junction left unmatched. The CDR3 spans 20 residues. The CDR3 nucleotides read TGTGCCAGTAGTATAGTTTCAGGACTAGCGGGAGGCCCGCACTCCTACGAGCAGTACTTC. Protein product: CASSIVSGLAGGPHSYEQYF.

Only a few counts were recorded for this clonotype. This CDR3 is missing its conserved last phenylalanine or tryptophan, likely due to a read error. This chain links TRBV11-2 with TRBJ1-6; D is perhaps TRBD1 (5 bases). The length of the CDR3 is 15 residues. Germline lookup yields CDR1 SGHAT and CDR2 FQNNGV. With 5 bases removed from V and 7 bases from J, the gap between germline ends came to 15 bases. DNA for the CDR3: TGTGCCAGCAGCGGCCAGGGTCGGCCAAATTCACCCCTCCACTCT. Its translation: CASSGQGRPNSPLHS.

This clonotype has at least ten counts. This sequence joins TRBV7-2 and TRBJ2-1, with D perhaps TRBD2 (6 bases). Looked up from germline, CDR1 is SGHTA and CDR2 is FQGNSA. V was cut by 1 base and J by 9 bases, with 13 bases left in between. The CDR3 covers 14 residues. The CDR3 loop reads CASSLGGTRGEQFF. In DNA form, the CDR3 reads TGTGCCAGCAGCTTAGGCGGGACTCGTGGTGAGCAGTTCTTC.

The V call is TRBV7-2, the J call TRBJ2-5; D gene ambiguous. The CDR3 loop spans 14 amino acids. Germline values: CDR1 SGHTA, CDR2 FQGNSA. Trimming removed 3 bases at V and 7 bases at J, with 15 bases between. Written as DNA, the CDR3 is TGTGCCAGCAGCTTTCAAATAAGCCCCGGGACCCAGTACTTC. Translated, it gives CASSFQISPGTQYF.

This clonotype was recorded at least ten times. The chain recombines TRBV12-3 or TRBV12-4 with TRBJ2-2; 8 bases align to TRBD2. J gave up 7 bases and V 4 bases, and 8 bases lay outside the gene matches. The CDR3 loop spans 15 amino acids. Written as DNA, the CDR3 is TGTGCCAGCAGTTCATGGAGCGGGAGAAGCGGGGAGCTGTTTTTT. This translates into CASSSWSGRSGELFF.

This clonotype was seen a few times. The CDR3 spells CASSFGNPYEQYF. In DNA, the CDR3 is TGTGCCAGCAGCTTCGGGAATCCCTACGAGCAGTACTTC. The rearrangement links TRBV11-2 to TRBJ2-7, with D perhaps matching TRBD2 (5 bases). V lost 3 bases, J lost 2 bases, and 8 bases lay in between. The germline CDR1 and CDR2 sequences are SGHAT and FQNNGV. This CDR3 has 13 residues.

This clonotype was seen at least ten times. V and J are TRBV28 and TRBJ2-7, with 7 bases identical to TRBD1. The CDR3 spans 15 residues. Trimming at V came to 5 bases and at J to 3 bases, leaving 10 bases not matched to a gene. Germline CDR1 reads MDHEN; CDR2 reads SYDVKM. CDR3 region: CASSPRTGFLYEQYF. The CDR3 DNA follows: TGTGCCAGCAGTCCCCGGACAGGTTTTCTCTACGAGCAGTACTTC.

This clonotype was seen only a few times. V is TRBV4-1 and J is TRBJ1-2; D is uncertain. The CDR3 covers 14 residues. The germline V gene encodes CDR1 MGHRA and CDR2 YSYEKL. V lost 6 bases to trimming and J lost 8 bases, with 19 bases between them. For the CDR3, the DNA is TGCGCCAGCAGGCCGACCACCTACAGTAGCGGCTACACCTTC. It specifies CASRPTTYSSGYTF.

This clonotype was seen ten or more times. V gene TRBV5-1 combines with J gene TRBJ1-2; D gene unclear. Trimming removed 1 base at V and 4 bases at J, with 11 bases between. From germline, CDR1 is SGHRS and CDR2 YFSETQ. The CDR3 totals 14 residues. Here the CDR3 reads CASSLSGEVYGYTF. The DNA of the CDR3 is TGCGCCAGCAGCTTGTCGGGCGAGGTCTATGGCTACACCTTC.

With regard to this clonotype: Being one base from a much bigger clone, this may be a read error. This chain links TRBV30 with TRBJ2-7, with D possibly matching TRBD1 (6 bases). Per germline, CDR1 GTSNPN and CDR2 SVGIG (reference sequence). The ends were cut back, 5 bases at V and 1 base at J, with 15 bases in the middle. This CDR3 is 14 amino acids long. The CDR3 sequence: CAWWTLGTSYEQYF. CDR3 bases: TGTGCCTGGTGGACTCTAGGGACATCCTACGAGCAGTACTTC.

This chain links TRBV28 with TRBJ2-3, with unresolved D. CDR1 and CDR2 (germline): MDHEN, SYDVKM. This CDR3 spans 12 amino acids. Deletions cut 6 bases from V and 6 bases from J, with 10 bases between. The CDR3: CASRIGWDTQYF. The CDR3 nucleotides are TGTGCCAGCAGAATAGGGTGGGATACGCAGTATTTT.

This clonotype was observed a few times. The CDR3 DNA reads TGTGCCAGCAGCCAGGGACAGGGGGCGAAGCTGTTTTTT. Encoded protein: CASSQGQGAKLFF. J is TRBJ2-2 and V is TRBV5-4; 12 nucleotides align to TRBD1. The V and J ends lost 4 bases and 12 bases, in that order; junction bases with no gene match: 4. The CDR3 spans 13 residues. Per germline, CDR1 SGHNT and CDR2 YYREEE (reference sequence).

This clonotype was detected many times. This rearrangement joins TRBV11-2 to TRBJ2-5; D remains ambiguous. This CDR3 has 15 residues. With 2 bases removed from V and 5 bases from J, the gap between germline ends came to 15 bases. Germline CDR1 reads SGHAT; CDR2 reads FQNNGV. In DNA, the CDR3 is TGTGCCAGCAGCTTAACCTTATCAAAGGAGGAGACCCAGTACTTC. It codes for CASSLTLSKEETQYF.

Points on this clonotype: It may be a read error: a sequence one base away is much more abundant. The genes are TRBV2 and TRBJ2-7, with D maybe TRBD1 (6 bases). Germline values: CDR1 SNHLY, CDR2 FYNNEI. This CDR3 contains 13 residues. The chain's CDR3 is CGSRTVYSYEQYF. CDR3 DNA: TGTGGCAGCAGGACAGTGTACTCCTACGAGCAGTACTTC.

Concerning this clonotype itself: With a much larger clone just one base away, this may be a read error. The V and J genes are TRBV4-1 and TRBJ1-1; D is unclear. CDR1 and CDR2 from the germline V gene are MGHRA and YSYEKL. Trimming removed 3 bases at V and 4 bases at J, with 9 bases between. CDR3 length: 13 residues. The CDR3 loop reads CASSHLTRTEAFF. In DNA form, the CDR3 reads TGCGCCAGCAGCCACCTGACCCGCACTGAAGCTTTCTTT.